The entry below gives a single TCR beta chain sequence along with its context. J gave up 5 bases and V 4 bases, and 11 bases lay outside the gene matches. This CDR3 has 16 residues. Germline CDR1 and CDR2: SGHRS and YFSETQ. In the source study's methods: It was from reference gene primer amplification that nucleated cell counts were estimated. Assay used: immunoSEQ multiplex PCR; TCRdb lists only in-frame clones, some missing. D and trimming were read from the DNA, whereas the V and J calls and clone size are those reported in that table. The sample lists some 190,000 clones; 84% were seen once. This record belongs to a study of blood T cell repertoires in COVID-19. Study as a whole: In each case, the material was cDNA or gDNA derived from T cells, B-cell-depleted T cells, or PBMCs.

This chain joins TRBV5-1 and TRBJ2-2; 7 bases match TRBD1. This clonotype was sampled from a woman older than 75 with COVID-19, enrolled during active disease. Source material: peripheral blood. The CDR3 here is CASSPPGQRTTGELFF. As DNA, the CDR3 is TGCGCCAGCAGCCCCCCGGGACAGCGAACGACCGGGGAGCTGTTTTTT.